This T cell receptor (beta chain) was recovered during a study of blood T cell repertoires in COVID-19. Study-wide background: Acute and convalescent COVID-19 samples came from the United States, Italy and Spain. In each case, the material was cDNA or gDNA derived from T cells, B-cell-depleted T cells, or PBMCs.

The authors' processing: How many nucleated cells were present was estimated from reference gene primer amplification. Generated by immunoSEQ multiplex PCR, the TCRdb table keeps only in-frame clones and is missing some. V and J calls and clone size are copied from that table; D and trimming were computed from the DNA. The data hold around 140,000 clones, with about four fifths observed a single time. Those enrolled in Seattle joined during active infection and were followed longitudinally afterward. The sample taken for sequencing was peripheral blood. This sequence originates from a man between 25 and 39 years old with COVID-19, enrolled during active disease.

In DNA, the CDR3 is TGTGCCAGCAGTGACTCTCGGGGAGGGGTCTACGAGCAGTACTTC. Translating it yields CASSDSRGGVYEQYF. The chain carries TRBV6-4 and TRBJ2-7; 7 positions agree with TRBD2. Germline V lookup: CDR1 MRHNA, CDR2 SNTAGT. Unmatched junction bases numbered 5, after V lost 0 bases and J lost 3 bases. This CDR3 is built from 15 residues.